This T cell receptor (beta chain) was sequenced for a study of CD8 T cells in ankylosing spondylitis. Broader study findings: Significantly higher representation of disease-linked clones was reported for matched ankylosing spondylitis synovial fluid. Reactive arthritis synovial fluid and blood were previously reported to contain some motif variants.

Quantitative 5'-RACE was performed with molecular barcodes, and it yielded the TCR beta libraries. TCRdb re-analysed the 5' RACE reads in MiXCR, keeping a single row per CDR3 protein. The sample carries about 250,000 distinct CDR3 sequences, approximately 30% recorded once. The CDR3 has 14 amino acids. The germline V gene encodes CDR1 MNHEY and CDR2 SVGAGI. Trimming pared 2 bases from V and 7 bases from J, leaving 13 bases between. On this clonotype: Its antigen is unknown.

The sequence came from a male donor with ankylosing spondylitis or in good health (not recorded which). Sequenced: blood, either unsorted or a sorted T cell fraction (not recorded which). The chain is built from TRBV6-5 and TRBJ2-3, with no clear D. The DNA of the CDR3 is TGTGCCAGCAGTTACCTGGCAGGTTGGAATACGCAGTATTTT. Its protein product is CASSYLAGWNTQYF.